Listed below are T cell receptor beta chains from one sample, sequenced in a study of T cell responses to AZD1222 COVID-19 vaccine. This table comes from immunoSEQ multiplex PCR, and its TCRdb copy is limited to in-frame clones, with some not included. The sample consists of approximately 110,000 clones, just under 95% of them appearing once. This sample comprised peripheral blood, obtained on day 0 of AZD1222 vaccination. The origin of the receptors is an adult in good health. Both conserved end residues are part of each CDR3. A D gene is named only where the DNA matches it firmly. Not every row has a clone size; where given, it reads once, few, many or a size class.

size	V	J	D	CDR3	DNA
-	TRBV7-9	TRBJ1-4	-	CASSLAAGLGLFF	TGTGCCAGCAGCTTAGCGGCAGGGCTAGGGCTGTTTTTT
-	TRBV7-9	TRBJ2-3	-	CASSVGRGDTQYF	TGTGCCAGCAGTGTCGGACGCGGGGATACGCAGTATTTT
-	TRBV7-9	TRBJ2-3	-	CASSLYRENTDTQYF	TGTGCCAGCAGCTTATATCGGGAAAACACAGATACGCAGTATTTT
-	TRBV3-1/TRBV3-2	TRBJ2-5	TRBD2	CASSSDPREGRRETQYF	TGTGCCAGCAGCTCAGACCCGCGGGAGGGCCGTCGGGAGACCCAGTACTTC
-	TRBV7-9	TRBJ1-2	TRBD1	CASSLEIQGKWGYTF	TGTGCCAGCAGCTTAGAGATACAGGGGAAGTGGGGCTACACCTTC
-	TRBV30	TRBJ1-1	-	CAWSGGGGEAFF	TGTGCCTGGAGTGGAGGGGGGGGTGAAGCTTTCTTT
-	TRBV6-5	TRBJ1-3	-	CASSYDRTSGNTIYF	TGTGCCAGCAGTTATGACAGGACCTCTGGAAACACCATATATTTT
-	TRBV10-1	TRBJ1-1	-	CASSDFRRTEAFF	TGCGCCAGCAGTGATTTCAGGAGGACTGAAGCTTTCTTT
-	TRBV5-1	TRBJ1-4	-	CASSFRTEDEKLFF	TGCGCCAGCAGCTTTAGGACAGAGGATGAAAAACTGTTTTTT
-	TRBV5-1	TRBJ2-3	TRBD1	CASSLWDRGRSTDTQYF	TGCGCCAGCAGCTTGTGGGACAGGGGGAGGTCGACAGATACGCAGTATTTT
-	TRBV5-1	TRBJ1-5	TRBD1	CASSEGQGRNQPQHF	TGCGCCAGCAGCGAGGGACAGGGCCGCAATCAGCCCCAGCATTTT
once	TRBV6-2/TRBV6-3	TRBJ2-1	TRBD2	CASSYFQREGGEQFF	TGTGCCAGCAGTTACTTTCAGCGGGAGGGCGGGGAGCAGTTCTTC
-	TRBV4-1	TRBJ1-2	-	CASSTRGSYGYTF	TGCGCCAGCAGCACAAGGGGATCCTATGGCTACACCTTC
-	TRBV11-3	TRBJ2-3	TRBD2	CASSSPPAGLSGTDTQYF	TGTGCCAGCAGCTCCCCTCCCGCGGGACTATCTGGCACAGATACGCAGTATTTT
-	TRBV4-1	TRBJ1-3	-	CASSPTQGSGNTIYF	TGCGCCAGCAGCCCGACGCAGGGGTCTGGAAACACCATATATTTT
-	TRBV12-5	TRBJ1-5	-	CASGFADGRSNQPQHF	TGTGCTAGTGGTTTTGCGGACGGCCGTAGCAATCAGCCCCAGCATTTT
-	TRBV6-1	TRBJ1-5	TRBD1	CASSGRPGGFNSNQPQHF	TGTGCCAGCAGTGGGAGGCCAGGGGGATTCAATAGCAATCAGCCCCAGCATTTT
-	TRBV2	TRBJ2-1	-	CASIDLRGANEQFF	TGTGCCAGCATCGACCTCCGGGGGGCAAATGAGCAGTTCTTC
few	TRBV7-9	TRBJ2-3	TRBD2	CARGLADSFSTDTQYF	TGTGCCAGGGGACTAGCGGACTCCTTTAGCACAGATACGCAGTATTTT
-	TRBV27	TRBJ1-2	TRBD1	CASSPTLTGDYGYTF	TGTGCCAGCAGTCCTACTCTAACAGGGGACTATGGCTACACCTTC
-	TRBV5-6	TRBJ1-5	-	CASSFQGRNQPQHF	TGTGCCAGCAGCTTTCAGGGACGCAATCAGCCCCAGCATTTT
-	TRBV12-5	TRBJ1-1	-	CASGSSLKGEGGAFF	TGTGCTAGTGGTTCGAGTCTAAAGGGAGAAGGGGGAGCTTTCTTT
-	TRBV7-9	TRBJ1-3	-	CASSLGGTGGNTIYF	TGTGCCAGCAGCTTAGGTGGAACCGGAGGAAACACCATATATTTT
-	TRBV28	TRBJ2-7	-	CASSLGRTYEQYF	TGTGCCAGCAGTTTAGGACGGACCTACGAGCAGTACTTC
-	TRBV5-4	TRBJ1-1	-	CASSLARIGMNTEAFF	TGTGCCAGCAGCTTGGCGAGAATAGGTATGAACACTGAAGCTTTCTTT
-	TRBV4-3	TRBJ1-1	-	CASSQEGRGTEAFF	TGCGCCAGCAGCCAAGAGGGCAGAGGCACTGAAGCTTTCTTT
-	TRBV5-1	TRBJ1-6	-	CASSLGSRSSYNSPLHF	TGCGCCAGCAGCTTGGGTTCTAGGAGCTCCTATAATTCACCCCTCCACTTT
-	TRBV7-2	TRBJ2-2	-	CASSPVGEARSGELFF	TGTGCCAGCAGCCCGGTCGGGGAAGCACGGTCCGGGGAGCTGTTTTTT
-	TRBV18	TRBJ1-6	-	CASSREDNSPLHF	TGTGCCAGCTCGAGAGAGGATAATTCACCCCTCCACTTT
-	TRBV27	TRBJ2-7	-	CASSLSGASGYEQYF	TGTGCCAGCAGTTTATCGGGGGCTAGCGGCTACGAGCAGTACTTC
-	TRBV21-1	TRBJ2-2	-	CASSKADQSGGLPGELFF	TGTGCCAGCAGCAAAGCCGATCAAAGCGGGGGGCTACCCGGGGAGCTGTTTTTT
-	TRBV5-1	TRBJ2-7	-	CASSLNTYEQYF	TGCGCCAGCAGCCTTAATACCTACGAGCAGTACTTC
-	TRBV19	TRBJ2-1	-	CASSWGASYNEQFF	TGTGCCAGTAGTTGGGGAGCTTCCTACAATGAGCAGTTCTTC